The source of this TCR beta chain is a study of blood T cell repertoires in COVID-19. About the study: Samples came from the United States, Italy and Spain, spanning acute and convalescent COVID-19. Sources were T cells, B-cell-depleted T cells, or PBMCs; the material itself was cDNA or gDNA.

Source study methods: Reference gene primer amplification gave nucleated cell count estimates. Only in-frame clones appear in the TCRdb table, and some are missing; sequencing was by immunoSEQ multiplex PCR. V and J calls and clone size follow that table, whereas D and trimming were derived from the DNA. Of around 250,000 clones listed, 89% are singletons. Losses at the gene ends were 1 base for V and 4 bases for J; bases not matched to a gene: 9. In germline, CDR1 is LNHDA, CDR2 SQIVND (reference sequence). There are 16 residues in the CDR3. This clonotype was obtained from a woman between 40 and 50 years old who had recovered from COVID-19. The chain combines TRBV19 with TRBJ1-2, with 7 bases aligning to TRBD1. Sequencing was carried out using peripheral blood. The DNA of the CDR3 is TGTGCCAGTAGTATAGCCCATAGGGGGCTGCTCTATGGCTACACCTTC. It translates to CASSIAHRGLLYGYTF. Drawing the rest from reference TRBV19 and TRBJ1-2, the complete variable domain is DGGITQSPKYLFRKEGQNVTLSCEQNLNHDAMYWYRQDPGQGLRLIYYSQIVNDFQKGDIAEGYSVSREKKESFPLTVTSAQKNPTAFYLCASSIAHRGLLYGYTFGSGTRLTVV.